This TCR beta chain was recorded in a study of blood T cell repertoires in COVID-19. Study at large: Samples of COVID-19 (acute and convalescent) were obtained from the United States, Italy and Spain. Sample material is recorded as cDNA or gDNA derived from T cells, B-cell-depleted T cells, or PBMCs.

The CDR3 runs 16 residues. Germline V gives CDR1 SQVTM, CDR2 ANQGSEA. V was clipped by 3 bases and J by 2 bases; unmatched bases: 10. Measured with immunoSEQ multiplex PCR; TCRdb has only the in-frame clones, and not every one. Here the sample spans 120,000 or so clones, roughly 85% being singletons. Source material: peripheral blood. The rearrangement links TRBV29-1 to TRBJ2-5; 9 bases align to TRBD2. The sequence was collected from a man at least 80 years old with active or convalescent COVID-19. The CDR3 sequence: CSVDRGRGGWQETQYF. Here the CDR3 DNA reads TGCAGCGTTGATAGAGGGCGGGGGGGCTGGCAAGAGACCCAGTACTTC.